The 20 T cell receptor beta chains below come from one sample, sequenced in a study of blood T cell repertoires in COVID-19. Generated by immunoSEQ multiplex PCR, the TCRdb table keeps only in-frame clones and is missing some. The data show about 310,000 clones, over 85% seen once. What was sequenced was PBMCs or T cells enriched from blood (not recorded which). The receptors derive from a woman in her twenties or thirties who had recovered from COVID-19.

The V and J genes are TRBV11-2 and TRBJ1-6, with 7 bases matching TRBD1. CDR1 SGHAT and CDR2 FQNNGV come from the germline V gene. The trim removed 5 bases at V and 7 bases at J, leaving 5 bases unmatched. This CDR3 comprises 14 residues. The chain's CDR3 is CASSRTTGNSPLHF. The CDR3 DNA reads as TGTGCCAGCAGCCGAACGACAGGGAATTCACCCCTCCACTTT.

CDR3 loop: CASGGGYGYTF. CDR3 sequence (DNA): TGTGCTAGCGGGGGGGGCTATGGCTACACCTTC. The V gene is TRBV12-5, the J gene TRBJ1-2, with a possible D match to TRBD1 (5 bases). V lost 9 bases and J 4 bases, leaving 9 bases between the germline ends. Germline values: CDR1 LGHNT, CDR2 FRNRAP. This CDR3 spans 11 amino acids.

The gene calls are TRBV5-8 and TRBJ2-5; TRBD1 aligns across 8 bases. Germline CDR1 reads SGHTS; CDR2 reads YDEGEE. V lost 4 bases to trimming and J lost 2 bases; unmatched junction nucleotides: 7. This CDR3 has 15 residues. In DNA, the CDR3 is TGTGCCAGCAGCGTTGGGACAGGCAAGCAAGAGACCCAGTACTTC. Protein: CASSVGTGKQETQYF.

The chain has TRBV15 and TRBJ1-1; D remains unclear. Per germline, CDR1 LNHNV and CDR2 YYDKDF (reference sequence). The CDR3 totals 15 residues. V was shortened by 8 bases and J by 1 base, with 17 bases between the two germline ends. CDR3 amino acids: CATRNRDIGNTEAFF. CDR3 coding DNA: TGTGCCACCCGCAACCGTGACATCGGGAACACTGAAGCTTTCTTT.

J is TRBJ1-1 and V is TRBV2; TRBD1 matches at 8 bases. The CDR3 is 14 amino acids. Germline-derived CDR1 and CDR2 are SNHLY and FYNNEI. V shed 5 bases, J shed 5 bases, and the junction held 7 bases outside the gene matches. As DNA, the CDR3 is TGTGCCAGCAGTCTCCGGACAGGGTGGACTGAAGCTTTCTTT. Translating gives CASSLRTGWTEAFF.

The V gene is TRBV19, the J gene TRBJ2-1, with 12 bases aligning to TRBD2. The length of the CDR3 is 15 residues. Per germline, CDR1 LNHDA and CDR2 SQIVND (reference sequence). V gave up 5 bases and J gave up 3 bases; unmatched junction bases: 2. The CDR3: CASSRTSGNYNEQFF. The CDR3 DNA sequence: TGTGCCAGTAGTCGGACTAGCGGGAACTACAATGAGCAGTTCTTC.

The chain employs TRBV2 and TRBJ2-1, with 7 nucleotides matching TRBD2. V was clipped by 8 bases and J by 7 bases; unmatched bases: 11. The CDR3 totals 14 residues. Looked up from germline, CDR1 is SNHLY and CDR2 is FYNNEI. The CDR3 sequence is CASGVVLAFNEQFF. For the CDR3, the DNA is TGTGCCAGCGGAGTGGTACTAGCGTTTAATGAGCAGTTCTTC.

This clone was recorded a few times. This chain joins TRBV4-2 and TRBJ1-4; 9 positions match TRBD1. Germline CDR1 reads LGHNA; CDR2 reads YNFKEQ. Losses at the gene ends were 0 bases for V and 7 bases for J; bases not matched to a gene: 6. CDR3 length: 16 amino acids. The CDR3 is CASSQDGGQGREKLFF. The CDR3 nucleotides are TGTGCCAGCAGCCAAGATGGGGGACAGGGACGTGAAAAACTGTTTTTT.

CDR3 loop: CASRTDRETEAFF. DNA for the CDR3: TGTGCCAGTAGAACGGACAGGGAGACTGAAGCTTTCTTT. V usage is TRBV19 and J usage is TRBJ1-1, with 8 bases fitting TRBD1. Germline lookup yields CDR1 LNHDA and CDR2 SQIVND (reference sequence). This CDR3 spans 13 amino acids. After removal of 6 bases from V and 5 bases from J, the junction contained 5 bases not matched to a gene.

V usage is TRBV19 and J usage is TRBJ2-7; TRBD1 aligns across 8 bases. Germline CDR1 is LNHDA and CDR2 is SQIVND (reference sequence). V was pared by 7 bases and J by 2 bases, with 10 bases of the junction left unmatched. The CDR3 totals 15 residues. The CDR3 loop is CASTRRTGSTYEQYF. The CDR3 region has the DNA TGTGCCAGTACCCGCCGGACAGGGAGTACCTACGAGCAGTACTTC.

For the CDR3, the DNA is TGTGCCAGCCACGGACAGGGGGCATCTGATACGCAGTATTTT. Translating gives CASHGQGASDTQYF. The genes are TRBV27 and TRBJ2-3; 11 nucleotides line up with TRBD1. After removal of 8 bases from V and 6 bases from J, the junction contained 7 bases not matched to a gene. The CDR3 consists of 14 residues. Germline CDR1 reads MNHEY; CDR2 reads SMNVEV (reference sequence).

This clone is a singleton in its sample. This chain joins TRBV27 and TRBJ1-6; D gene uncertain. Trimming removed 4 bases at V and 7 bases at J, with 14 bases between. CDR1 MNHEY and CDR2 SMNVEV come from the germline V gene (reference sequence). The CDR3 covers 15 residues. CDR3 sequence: CASSSLAAGNSPLHF. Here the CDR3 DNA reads TGTGCCAGCAGTTCGCTGGCGGCGGGGAATTCACCCCTCCACTTT.

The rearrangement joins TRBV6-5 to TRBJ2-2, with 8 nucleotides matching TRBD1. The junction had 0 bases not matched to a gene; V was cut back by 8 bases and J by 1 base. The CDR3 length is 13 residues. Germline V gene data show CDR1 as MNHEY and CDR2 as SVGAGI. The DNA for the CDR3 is TGTGCCAGCGGGACAGGGAACACCGGGGAGCTGTTTTTT. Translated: CASGTGNTGELFF.

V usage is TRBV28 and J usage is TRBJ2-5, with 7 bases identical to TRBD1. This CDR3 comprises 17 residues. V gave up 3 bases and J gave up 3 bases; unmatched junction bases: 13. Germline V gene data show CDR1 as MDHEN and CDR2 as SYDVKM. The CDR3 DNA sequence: TGTGCCAGCAGTTTTCTTTCCACAGGGGCAAGGGAAGAGACCCAGTACTTC. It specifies CASSFLSTGAREETQYF. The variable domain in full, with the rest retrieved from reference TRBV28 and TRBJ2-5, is DVKVTQSSRYLVKRTGEKVFLECVQDMDHENMFWYRQDPGLGLRLIYFSYDVKMKEKGDIPEGYSVSREKKERFSLILESASTNQTSMYLCASSFLSTGAREETQYFGPGTRLLVL.

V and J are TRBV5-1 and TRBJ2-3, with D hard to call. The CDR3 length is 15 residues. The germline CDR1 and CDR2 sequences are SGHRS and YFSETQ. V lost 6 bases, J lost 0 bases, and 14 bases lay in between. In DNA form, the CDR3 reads TGCGCCAGCATCTCAGGCCAGTCTAGCACAGATACGCAGTATTTT. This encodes CASISGQSSTDTQYF. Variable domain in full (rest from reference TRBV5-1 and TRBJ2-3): KAGVTQTPRYLIKTRGQQVTLSCSPISGHRSVSWYQQTPGQGLQFLFEYFSETQRNKGNFPGRFSGRQFSNSRSEMNVSTLELGDSALYLCASISGQSSTDTQYFGPGTRLTVL.

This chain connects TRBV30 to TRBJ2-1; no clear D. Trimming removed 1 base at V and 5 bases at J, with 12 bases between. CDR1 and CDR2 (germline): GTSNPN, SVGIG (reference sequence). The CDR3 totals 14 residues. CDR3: CAWSDGVSDNEQFF. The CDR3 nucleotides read TGTGCCTGGAGTGATGGTGTCTCGGACAATGAGCAGTTCTTC.

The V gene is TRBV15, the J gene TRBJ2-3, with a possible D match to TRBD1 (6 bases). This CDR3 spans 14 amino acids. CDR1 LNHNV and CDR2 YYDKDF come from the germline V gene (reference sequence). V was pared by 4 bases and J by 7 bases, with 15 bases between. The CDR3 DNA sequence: TGTGCCACCAGCACCATACAAAGGGGGAATACGCAGTATTTT. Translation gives CATSTIQRGNTQYF.

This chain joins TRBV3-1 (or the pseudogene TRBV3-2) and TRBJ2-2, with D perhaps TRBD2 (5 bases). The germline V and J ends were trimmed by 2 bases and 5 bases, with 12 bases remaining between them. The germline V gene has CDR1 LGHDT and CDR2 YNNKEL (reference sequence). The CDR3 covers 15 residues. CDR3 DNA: TGTGCCAGCAGCCAAAGTTCGGAGGTTACCGGGGAGCTGTTTTTT. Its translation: CASSQSSEVTGELFF.

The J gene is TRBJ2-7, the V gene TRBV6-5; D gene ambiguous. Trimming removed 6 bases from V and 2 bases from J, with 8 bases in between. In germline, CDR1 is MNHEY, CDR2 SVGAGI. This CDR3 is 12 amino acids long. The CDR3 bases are TGTGCCAGCAGCACAGAACCCTACGAGCAGTACTTC. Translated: CASSTEPYEQYF.

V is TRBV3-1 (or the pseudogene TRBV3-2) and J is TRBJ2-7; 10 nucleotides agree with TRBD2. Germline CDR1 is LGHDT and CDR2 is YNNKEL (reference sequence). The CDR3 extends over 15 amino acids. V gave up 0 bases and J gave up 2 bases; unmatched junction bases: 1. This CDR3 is CASSQDLAGAYEQYF. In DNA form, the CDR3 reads TGTGCCAGCAGCCAAGATCTAGCGGGGGCCTACGAGCAGTACTTC.